This is a list of T cell receptor beta chains from one sample in a study of blood T cell repertoires in COVID-19. Measured with immunoSEQ multiplex PCR; TCRdb has only the in-frame clones, and not every one. Of over 25,000 clones listed, 85% are singletons. Specimen: peripheral blood. The receptors here all came from a woman aged 55-70 years with active COVID-19. Both conserved end residues are part of each CDR3. The D gene is left open where the match is weak. A clone size is listed for some rows: how often the clone was seen (once, few, many), or a class if it is expanded.

>TRBV19|16|NA|TRBJ2-3|TRBD2
CASSRSSGFLTDTQYF
TGTGCCAGTAGCCGGTCTAGCGGCTTTCTCACAGATACGCAGTATTTT
>TRBV28|15|NA|TRBJ1-6|TRBD1
CASRDSGTGNSPLHF
TGTGCCAGCAGAGATTCCGGGACAGGGAATTCACCCCTCCACTTT
>TRBV5-1|16|NA|TRBJ2-1|NA
CASSFMTGGAIYGQFF
TGCGCCAGCAGCTTTATGACGGGGGGCGCGATTTATGGGCAGTTCTTC
>TRBV6-5|16|NA|TRBJ2-2|NA
CASSYSPGSMSGELFF
TGTGCCAGCAGTTACTCCCCAGGGTCCATGTCCGGGGAGCTGTTTTTT
>TRBV4-1|18|NA|TRBJ2-2|TRBD2
CASSHERGGLGATGELFF
TGCGCCAGCAGCCACGAAAGAGGTGGACTAGGGGCTACCGGGGAGCTGTTTTTT
>TRBV10-1|15|NA|TRBJ2-1|NA
CASSEGQRSYNEQFF
TGCGCCAGCAGTGAGGGACAGCGTTCCTACAATGAGCAGTTCTTC
>TRBV5-4|14|NA|TRBJ2-5|NA
CASSLDGPGETQYF
TGTGCCAGCAGCTTGGACGGCCCAGGAGAGACCCAGTACTTC
>TRBV29-1|22|few|TRBJ2-1|TRBD1
CSVEKPGTGTTTKHKYPNEQFF
TGCAGCGTTGAAAAACCCGGGACAGGAACGACAACTAAGCATAAATACCCCAATGAGCAGTTCTTC
>TRBV12-3/TRBV12-4|12|NA|TRBJ1-2|TRBD1
CASNPGGFGYTF
TGTGCCAGCAACCCAGGGGGCTTTGGCTACACCTTC
>TRBV6-6|12|NA|TRBJ1-2|TRBD1
CASSADRFSYTF
TGTGCCAGCAGTGCGGACAGGTTTAGCTACACCTTC
>TRBV28|17|NA|TRBJ1-1|TRBD1
CASSLWAPGQMNTEAFF
TGTGCCAGCAGTTTATGGGCCCCGGGACAGATGAACACTGAAGCTTTCTTT
>TRBV9|14|NA|TRBJ2-1|NA
CASSVGAMDNEQFF
TGTGCCAGCAGCGTAGGGGCGATGGACAATGAGCAGTTCTTC
>TRBV18|14|NA|TRBJ1-1|NA
CASSPWGGNTEAFF
TGTGCCAGCTCACCTTGGGGGGGGAACACTGAAGCTTTCTTT
>TRBV27|13|NA|TRBJ2-7|TRBD1
CASKGTGYYEQYF
TGTGCCAGCAAGGGGACAGGTTATTACGAGCAGTACTTC
>TRBV5-6|11|NA|TRBJ2-7|NA
CASSRSHEQYF
TGTGCCAGCAGCAGGAGCCACGAGCAGTACTTC
>TRBV7-9|19|few|TRBJ2-3|NA
CASSLAHFGSGASTDTQYF
TGTGCCAGCAGCTTAGCTCACTTCGGGTCGGGAGCTAGCACAGATACGCAGTATTTT
>TRBV15|15|NA|TRBJ2-1|TRBD2
CATSRASGTYNEQFF
TGTGCCACCAGCAGAGCTAGCGGGACTTACAATGAGCAGTTCTTC
>TRBV18|12|NA|TRBJ1-3|NA
CASISTGNTIYF
TGTGCCAGCATAAGCACCGGAAACACCATATATTTT
>TRBV19|17|NA|TRBJ2-2|TRBD2
CASSISWGGSNTGELFF
TGTGCCAGTAGTATATCCTGGGGCGGGAGTAACACCGGGGAGCTGTTTTTT
>TRBV19|15|NA|TRBJ2-1|TRBD2
CASRVLAGGQNEQFF
TGTGCCAGTAGAGTACTAGCGGGGGGGCAGAATGAGCAGTTCTTC
>TRBV27|14|NA|TRBJ2-5|NA
CASSFAGTEETQYF
TGTGCCAGCAGTTTTGCAGGGACTGAAGAGACCCAGTACTTC
>TRBV19|14|NA|TRBJ2-1|NA
CASSIGRNRGEQFF
TGTGCCAGTAGTATAGGTCGGAACCGGGGTGAGCAGTTCTTC
>TRBV28|16|NA|TRBJ1-4|NA
CASSPIQGRIDEKLFF
TGTGCCAGCAGTCCCATCCAGGGGCGGATTGATGAAAAACTGTTTTTT
>TRBV5-6|14|NA|TRBJ1-2|TRBD1
CASTRDRVHYGYTF
TGTGCCAGCACCCGGGACAGGGTCCACTATGGCTACACCTTC
>TRBV15|16|NA|TRBJ2-7|TRBD2
CATSTRRAGVTYEQYF
TGTGCCACCAGCACCCGAAGAGCGGGAGTAACGTACGAGCAGTACTTC
>TRBV5-1|14|NA|TRBJ2-1|TRBD2
CASRGGGSFYEQFF
TGCGCCAGCAGGGGAGGCGGGAGCTTCTATGAGCAGTTCTTC
>TRBV14|16|NA|TRBJ1-1|NA
CASTPWQGLGNTEAFF
TGTGCCAGCACCCCGTGGCAGGGGCTGGGGAACACTGAAGCTTTCTTT
>TRBV6-1|15|NA|TRBJ2-1|TRBD2
CASSEELAGVGEQFF
TGTGCCAGCAGTGAGGAACTAGCGGGAGTGGGTGAGCAGTTCTTC
>TRBV28|16|NA|TRBJ2-3|TRBD2
CASSSSSGFSTDTQYF
TGTGCCAGCAGTTCCTCTAGCGGATTCTCCACAGATACGCAGTATTTT
>TRBV18|13|NA|TRBJ2-1|TRBD1
CASSPTGYNEQFF
TGTGCCAGCTCACCGACAGGGTACAATGAGCAGTTCTTC
>TRBV27|18|NA|TRBJ2-3|TRBD2
CASSSTSGGARRSDTQYF
TGTGCCAGCAGTTCTACTAGCGGGGGGGCTCGGCGCTCAGATACGCAGTATTTT
>TRBV4-1|15|NA|TRBJ2-1|TRBD1
CASSQGQGIHNEQFF
TGCGCCAGCAGCCAAGGACAGGGGATCCACAATGAGCAGTTCTTC
>TRBV10-3|18|once|TRBJ2-7|TRBD2
CAISDSGAAGAVSYEQYF
TGTGCCATCAGTGATTCGGGGGCAGCGGGAGCTGTATCCTACGAGCAGTACTTC
>TRBV20-1|11|once|TRBJ1-1|NA
CSASARGTAFF
TGCAGTGCTTCTGCTAGGGGGACGGCTTTCTTT
>TRBV5-4|16|few|TRBJ1-1|NA
CASSLFGGTRNTEAFF
TGTGCCAGCAGCTTGTTCGGGGGTACGCGGAACACTGAAGCTTTCTTT
>TRBV28|11|NA|TRBJ2-5|NA
CASTARGTQYF
TGTGCCAGCACCGCCCGGGGGACCCAGTACTTC
>TRBV21-1|13|NA|TRBJ1-2|NA
CASSNPGGRGYTF
TGTGCCAGCAGCAATCCGGGGGGCAGAGGCTACACCTTC
>TRBV10-1|15|once|TRBJ2-3|NA
CASSNTLQPTDTQYF
TGCGCCAGCAGTAACACCCTCCAACCCACAGATACGCAGTATTTT
>TRBV12-3/TRBV12-4|13|once|TRBJ1-5|NA
CASSLDGRQPQHF
TGTGCCAGCAGTTTAGACGGGAGGCAGCCCCAGCATTTT